This T cell receptor beta chain was profiled in a study of blood T cell repertoires in COVID-19. Study as a whole: Whether acute or convalescent, the COVID-19 samples came from the United States, Italy and Spain. T cells, B-cell-depleted T cells, or PBMCs supplied cDNA or gDNA.

Germline V CDR1 and CDR2: LNHDA, SQIVND (reference sequence). The CDR3 consists of 17 residues. With 1 base removed from V and 4 bases from J, the gap between germline ends came to 17 bases. Authors' analysis steps: Researchers report that nucleated cell counts were estimated from reference gene primer amplification. Sequencing was performed with immunoSEQ multiplex PCR; in TCRdb, only in-frame clones are kept and a portion is missing. That table furnishes V, J and clone size, whereas the DNA furnished D and trimming. The sample records around 500,000 clones, approximately 85% being singletons. The specimen sequenced was peripheral blood. The rearrangement links TRBV19 to TRBJ2-1, with a weak D call TRBD1 (6 bases). The clonotype was recovered from a human donor in a cohort sampled during active COVID-19. Written as DNA, the CDR3 is TGTGCCAGTAGTATAGGATCAGGGGTAGATTCATACAATGAGCAGTTCTTC. Protein sequence: CASSIGSGVDSYNEQFF.